Below are 2 T cell receptor beta chains sequenced from a single sample in a study of beta chain features in type 1 diabetes. Expressed TCRB transcripts were sequenced because the entire RNA isolate underwent reverse transcription. Clones were sequenced by immunoSEQ multiplex PCR, and TCRdb holds only the in-frame ones, with some missing. Of 850,000 to 900,000 clones in the sample, 17% are singletons; the top ten hold about 0.02%. Sequenced input: naive CD4+ T cells from blood. These receptors were taken from a woman in her late teens or twenties in good health.

This clone came up a few times. The CDR3 here is CASSGDRGVQYF. CDR3 bases: TGTGCCAGCAGTGGGGACAGAGGGGTTCAGTACTTC. The V and J genes are TRBV2 and TRBJ2-4, with TRBD1 identical over 7 bases. The CDR3 runs 12 residues. The V and J ends lost 4 bases and 11 bases, in that order; junction bases with no gene match: 5. Germline V gives CDR1 SNHLY, CDR2 FYNNEI.

In this sample, this clone turned up a few times. This chain uses TRBV7-8 with TRBJ1-1; 9 bases fit TRBD1. This CDR3 has 15 residues. The V gene's germline CDR1 is SGHVS and CDR2 FQNEAQ. J was trimmed by 5 bases and V by 5 bases; bases with no gene match: 9. The CDR3 region has the DNA TGTGCCAGCAGCGGGTCACAGGGGGCGCGGACTGAAGCTTTCTTT. This translates into CASSGSQGARTEAFF.